These T cell receptor beta chains were read from a single sample in a study of cytomegalovirus exposure and HLA in healthy donors. Libraries were prepared by immunoSEQ multiplex PCR; TCRdb keeps only in-frame clonotypes and omits some of them. Of tens of thousands of clones listed, nearly 96% are singletons. The specimen was PBMCs. The receptors come from a woman aged 18-29 years in good health and CMV-seropositive. CDR3s include the opening cysteine and the closing phenylalanine or tryptophan. Each record gives: J gene, D gene, clone size, V gene, CDR3 protein, CDR3 DNA. The D gene is left open where the match is weak. Clone size is not always given. Where it is, it says once, few, many or a class for expanded clones.

J gene: TRBJ2-1; D gene: NA; clone size: NA; V gene: TRBV21-1; CDR3 protein: CASSKEGTGAYNEQFF; CDR3 DNA: TGTGCCAGCAGCAAAGAGGGGACAGGGGCCTACAATGAGCAGTTCTTC
J gene: TRBJ2-5; D gene: NA; clone size: NA; V gene: TRBV11-2; CDR3 protein: CASSLVVGRGPGETQYF; CDR3 DNA: TGTGCCAGCAGCTTAGTTGTCGGCAGGGGTCCGGGAGAGACCCAGTACTTC
J gene: TRBJ2-7; D gene: TRBD2; clone size: few; V gene: TRBV6-5; CDR3 protein: CASSIGLVEYEQYF; CDR3 DNA: TGTGCCAGCAGTATCGGACTAGTAGAGTACGAGCAGTACTTC
J gene: TRBJ2-1; D gene: NA; clone size: NA; V gene: TRBV19; CDR3 protein: CASSQGNYEQFF; CDR3 DNA: TGTGCCAGTAGTCAGGGGAACTATGAGCAGTTCTTC
J gene: TRBJ2-7; D gene: TRBD2; clone size: NA; V gene: TRBV19; CDR3 protein: CASSAALAGPYEQYF; CDR3 DNA: TGTGCCAGTAGTGCAGCACTAGCGGGCCCCTACGAGCAGTACTTC
J gene: TRBJ1-5; D gene: NA; clone size: NA; V gene: TRBV4-1; CDR3 protein: CASSGSRGGNQPQHF; CDR3 DNA: TGCGCCAGCAGCGGGTCTCGGGGGGGCAATCAGCCCCAGCATTTT
J gene: TRBJ2-7; D gene: NA; clone size: once; V gene: TRBV6-6; CDR3 protein: CASSYAENYEQYF; CDR3 DNA: TGTGCCAGCAGTTACGCGGAAAACTACGAGCAGTACTTC
J gene: TRBJ1-1; D gene: NA; clone size: NA; V gene: TRBV28; CDR3 protein: CASSFHRGRTEAFF; CDR3 DNA: TGTGCCAGCAGTTTCCACCGGGGGAGGACTGAAGCTTTCTTT
J gene: TRBJ2-7; D gene: NA; clone size: NA; V gene: TRBV19; CDR3 protein: CASSIDSGAYEQYF; CDR3 DNA: TGTGCCAGTAGTATAGATTCAGGGGCCTACGAGCAGTACTTC
J gene: TRBJ2-3; D gene: TRBD2; clone size: NA; V gene: TRBV5-4; CDR3 protein: CASSLDSGFYTQYF; CDR3 DNA: TGTGCCAGCAGCTTGGATAGCGGGTTTTATACGCAGTATTTT
J gene: TRBJ2-1; D gene: NA; clone size: NA; V gene: TRBV2; CDR3 protein: CARGARNEQFF; CDR3 DNA: TGTGCCAGAGGAGCCCGCAATGAGCAGTTCTTC
J gene: TRBJ2-3; D gene: NA; clone size: NA; V gene: TRBV7-8; CDR3 protein: CATALHRQSSTDTQYF; CDR3 DNA: TGTGCCACAGCCCTTCATCGACAGTCTAGCACAGATACGCAGTATTTT
J gene: TRBJ1-1; D gene: NA; clone size: NA; V gene: TRBV18; CDR3 protein: CASSRSGTEAFF; CDR3 DNA: TGTGCCAGCTCACGGAGCGGGACTGAAGCTTTCTTT
J gene: TRBJ1-4; D gene: NA; clone size: once; V gene: TRBV28; CDR3 protein: CASSDKGNEKLFF; CDR3 DNA: TGTGCCAGCAGTGACAAGGGGAATGAAAAACTGTTTTTT
J gene: TRBJ2-6; D gene: TRBD1; clone size: NA; V gene: TRBV7-2; CDR3 protein: CAVLGATGVPWANVLTF; CDR3 DNA: TGTGCCGTATTGGGGGCCACAGGGGTCCCGTGGGCCAACGTCCTGACTTTC
J gene: TRBJ2-1; D gene: TRBD2; clone size: NA; V gene: TRBV28; CDR3 protein: CASSLLAGEANEQFF; CDR3 DNA: TGTGCCAGCAGCTTACTAGCGGGAGAAGCTAATGAGCAGTTCTTC
J gene: TRBJ1-5; D gene: NA; clone size: few; V gene: TRBV21-1; CDR3 protein: CASSKGQGNQPQHF; CDR3 DNA: TGTGCCAGCAGCAAAGGACAGGGCAATCAGCCCCAGCATTTT
J gene: TRBJ2-2; D gene: NA; clone size: NA; V gene: TRBV14; CDR3 protein: CASSQVVRAGELFF; CDR3 DNA: TGTGCCAGCAGCCAAGTAGTCCGAGCCGGGGAGCTGTTTTTT
J gene: TRBJ2-1; D gene: NA; clone size: NA; V gene: TRBV12-2; CDR3 protein: CASRFTPGLDVNEQFF; CDR3 DNA: TGTGCAAGTCGCTTCACACCGGGACTAGACGTTAATGAGCAGTTCTTC
J gene: TRBJ2-3; D gene: TRBD2; clone size: NA; V gene: TRBV7-8; CDR3 protein: CASSFRLAGDTQYF; CDR3 DNA: TGTGCCAGCAGCTTTCGGCTAGCGGGAGATACGCAGTATTTT
J gene: TRBJ2-3; D gene: NA; clone size: NA; V gene: TRBV28; CDR3 protein: CASSLGGLSTDTQYF; CDR3 DNA: TGTGCCAGCAGTTTAGGAGGACTTAGCACAGATACGCAGTATTTT
J gene: TRBJ1-3; D gene: TRBD1; clone size: NA; V gene: TRBV6-6; CDR3 protein: CASSSDRNYSGNTIYF; CDR3 DNA: TGTGCCAGCAGTTCGGACAGGAACTACTCTGGAAACACCATATATTTT
J gene: TRBJ2-1; D gene: NA; clone size: NA; V gene: TRBV6-4; CDR3 protein: CASSPSSAGRQFF; CDR3 DNA: TGTGCCAGCAGCCCATCTTCGGCGGGAAGGCAGTTCTTC
J gene: TRBJ1-2; D gene: TRBD1; clone size: few; V gene: TRBV18; CDR3 protein: CASSRSWDRESSDYGYTF; CDR3 DNA: TGTGCCAGCTCCCGGAGCTGGGACAGGGAATCCAGCGACTATGGCTACACCTTC
J gene: TRBJ1-4; D gene: NA; clone size: NA; V gene: TRBV10-3; CDR3 protein: CAISSGSAANEKLFF; CDR3 DNA: TGTGCCATCAGCAGCGGGTCTGCAGCTAATGAAAAACTGTTTTTT
J gene: TRBJ2-7; D gene: TRBD1; clone size: few; V gene: TRBV2; CDR3 protein: CASGTEEFYEQYF; CDR3 DNA: TGTGCCAGCGGGACAGAAGAATTCTACGAGCAGTACTTC
J gene: TRBJ2-1; D gene: NA; clone size: NA; V gene: TRBV9; CDR3 protein: CASGGSSYNEQFF; CDR3 DNA: TGTGCCAGCGGTGGGAGTTCCTACAATGAGCAGTTCTTC
J gene: TRBJ2-5; D gene: NA; clone size: NA; V gene: TRBV7-2; CDR3 protein: CASSLGGGGETQYF; CDR3 DNA: TGTGCCAGCAGCTTAGGTGGAGGAGGGGAGACCCAGTACTTC
J gene: TRBJ2-2; D gene: NA; clone size: NA; V gene: TRBV30; CDR3 protein: CAWTKLGPGELFF; CDR3 DNA: TGTGCCTGGACCAAACTAGGACCCGGGGAGCTGTTTTTT
J gene: TRBJ2-1; D gene: NA; clone size: NA; V gene: TRBV4-2; CDR3 protein: CASSQESYSSYNEQFF; CDR3 DNA: TGTGCCAGCAGCCAAGAAAGCTATTCTTCCTACAATGAGCAGTTCTTC
J gene: TRBJ2-3; D gene: NA; clone size: NA; V gene: TRBV29-1; CDR3 protein: CSVTTGLRSTDTQYF; CDR3 DNA: TGCAGCGTAACGACAGGACTTAGAAGCACAGATACGCAGTATTTT
J gene: TRBJ2-5; D gene: NA; clone size: NA; V gene: TRBV7-6; CDR3 protein: CASSQGGGQETQYF; CDR3 DNA: TGTGCCAGCAGCCAGGGAGGCGGACAAGAGACCCAGTACTTC
J gene: TRBJ2-1; D gene: TRBD2; clone size: few; V gene: TRBV12-5; CDR3 protein: CASGGTSFGEQFF; CDR3 DNA: TGTGCTAGTGGAGGGACTAGCTTCGGTGAGCAGTTCTTC